These 16 T cell receptor beta chains were sequenced from one sample in a study of T cells in Graves' hyperthyroidism and ophthalmopathy. TCR beta CDR3 sequences were amplified from RNA transcripts. An initial round of RT-PCR targeting the TCR CDR3 relied on the HTBI primer set. A single record per CDR3 protein comes from TCRdb applying MiXCR to the multiplex PCR reads. The profile shows nearly 600,000 distinct CDR3 sequences, roughly 13% of them singletons. Source material: blood. Receptors originate from a woman aged 30 to 39 with Graves' hyperthyroidism that later progressed to Graves' ophthalmopathy.

This clonotype was observed at least ten times. The chain links TRBV28 to TRBJ1-3; D perhaps matches TRBD1 (6 bases). The germline gives CDR1 MDHEN, CDR2 SYDVKM. This CDR3 has 17 residues. V gave up 7 bases and J gave up 6 bases, with 25 bases separating them. CDR3 DNA sequence: TGTGCCAGCACCCTTAATGGAAAGGCAGGGGAAGAAAACACCATATATTTT. This codes for CASTLNGKAGEENTIYF.

This clonotype showed up many times. The CDR3 loop reads CASRSDTGWTGLEDIQYF. CDR3 sequence (DNA): TGTGCCAGCAGATCTGACACAGGGTGGACGGGTTTAGAGGACATTCAGTACTTC. This chain connects TRBV6-2 or TRBV6-3 to TRBJ2-4; possibly TRBD1 for D (6 bases). The length of the CDR3 is 18 residues. Trimming cost V 6 bases and J 8 bases, with 29 bases left between them. CDR1 is MNHEY, CDR2 SVGEGT, per germline.

This clonotype was seen only a few times. This chain uses TRBV24-1 with TRBJ1-1; possibly TRBD1 for D (5 bases). Germline V gene lookup returns CDR1 KGHDR and CDR2 SFDVKD. This CDR3 comprises 14 residues. The V and J ends lost 2 bases and 10 bases respectively, with 16 bases between them. CDR3 sequence reads: CATSDSGTAFGAFF. The CDR3 DNA follows: TGTGCCACCAGTGATTCCGGGACGGCCTTTGGAGCTTTCTTT.

This clonotype was picked up many times. The V call is TRBV6-2 or TRBV6-3, the J call TRBJ2-5, with 7 bases lining up with TRBD1. From germline, CDR1 is MNHEY and CDR2 SVGEGT. The CDR3 spans 13 residues. V was pared by 2 bases and J by 5 bases, with 2 bases of the junction left unmatched. The CDR3 DNA is TGTGCCAGCAGTTACACGGGACAGGAGACCCAGTACTTC. Translation: CASSYTGQETQYF.

This chain links TRBV13 with TRBJ2-2; 9 bases agree with TRBD1. The CDR3 loop spans 16 amino acids. Germline V CDR1 and CDR2: PRHDT, FYEKMQ (reference sequence). V lost 5 bases to trimming and J lost 5 bases; unmatched junction nucleotides: 9. CDR3 sequence: CASSPGTGRGTGELFF. In nucleotides, the CDR3 is TGTGCCAGCAGCCCTGGGACAGGGAGGGGGACCGGGGAGCTGTTTTTT.

This chain uses TRBV12-5 with TRBJ2-7, with 8 bases lining up with TRBD2. The ends lost 7 bases at V and 4 bases at J; junction bases unmatched: 15. The CDR3 loop spans 16 amino acids. Per the germline V gene, CDR1 is LGHNT and CDR2 is FRNRAP. The CDR3 spells CASALPGLAGRYEQYF. As DNA, the CDR3 is TGTGCTAGTGCCCTACCTGGACTAGCTGGAAGGTACGAGCAGTACTTC.

A remark on this clonotype: This sequence may be a read error, since a much larger clone differs from it by one base. The conserved phenylalanine or tryptophan normally closing the CDR3 is absent here, so this likely arose from a read error. This chain's CDR3 is CASSYYEQYL. The CDR3 DNA is TGTGCCAGCAGTTATTACGAGCAGTACCTC. V and J are TRBV12-3 or TRBV12-4 and TRBJ2-7; the D is unclear. The CDR3 loop spans 10 amino acids. Trimming shortened V by 4 bases and J by 4 bases, and 2 bases separated the two germline ends.

This chain joins TRBV12-3 or TRBV12-4 and TRBJ2-5; 7 bases match TRBD1. The CDR3 has 15 amino acids. J gave up 0 bases and V 6 bases, and 7 bases lay outside the gene matches. This CDR3 is CASSPRGSYQETQYF. The DNA of the CDR3 is TGTGCCAGCAGCCCCAGGGGGTCGTACCAAGAGACCCAGTACTTC.

This clonotype was seen ten or more times. This chain uses TRBV7-2 with TRBJ2-5, with TRBD2 matching 12 bases. Germline-derived CDR1 and CDR2 are SGHTA and FQGNSA. V shed 1 base, J shed 3 bases, and the junction held 3 bases outside the gene matches. The CDR3 covers 16 residues. The CDR3 DNA sequence: TGTGCCAGCAGCTTAGGACTAGCGGGGGAAAAAGAGACCCAGTACTTC. Translation gives CASSLGLAGEKETQYF.

This clonotype was counted many times. The gene calls are TRBV2 and TRBJ1-5; TRBD1 matches 7 bases. The CDR3 has 15 amino acids. V dropped 3 bases and J dropped 2; count of bases not matched to a gene: 4. Germline V gene lookup returns CDR1 SNHLY and CDR2 FYNNEI. The CDR3 reads CASSDRTGGNQPQHF. CDR3 sequence (DNA): TGTGCCAGCAGTGACAGAACAGGGGGCAATCAGCCCCAGCATTTT. Together with reference TRBV2 and TRBJ1-5, the CDR3 gives the full variable domain: EPEVTQTPSHQVTQMGQEVILRCVPISNHLYFYWYRQILGQKVEFLVSFYNNEISEKSEIFDDQFSVERPDGSNFTLKIRSTKLEDSAMYFCASSDRTGGNQPQHFGDGTRLSIL.

This clonotype showed up many times. The V and J genes are TRBV11-3 and TRBJ2-3; TRBD2 is a possible D gene (5 bases). This CDR3 spans 15 amino acids. V lost 6 bases to trimming and J lost 4 bases, with 17 bases between them. Germline V gene data show CDR1 as SGHNT and CDR2 as YENEEA. This chain's CDR3 is CASRGIEGRADTQYF. As DNA, the CDR3 is TGTGCCAGCAGGGGGATAGAGGGAAGGGCAGATACGCAGTATTTT.

The V and J genes are TRBV5-4 and TRBJ2-1; TRBD2 matches at 8 bases. V was clipped by 1 base and J by 0 bases; unmatched bases: 6. Germline loops: CDR1 SGHNT, CDR2 YYREEE (reference sequence). The CDR3 contains 17 residues. CDR3 sequence (DNA): TGTGCCAGCAGCTTGTCTCTAGCGGGTGGCTCCTACAATGAGCAGTTCTTC. Its translation is CASSLSLAGGSYNEQFF.

This clonotype was seen a few times. The genes are TRBV10-3 and TRBJ2-5, with D perhaps being TRBD1 or TRBD2 (5 bases each). V was clipped by 8 bases and J by 4 bases, with 11 bases between them. The CDR3 length is 12 residues. Germline lookup yields CDR1 ENHRY and CDR2 SYGVKD. The CDR3 sequence is CAIGSGRETQYF. The DNA of the CDR3 is TGTGCCATCGGTTCGGGGCGAGAGACCCAGTACTTC.

The chain joins TRBV5-1 to TRBJ1-2, with TRBD1 matching 9 bases. V was clipped by 4 bases and J by 3 bases; unmatched bases: 7. CDR1 is SGHRS and CDR2 is YFSETQ in the germline V gene. This CDR3 region has 15 residues. CDR3 sequence (DNA): TGCGCCAGCAGCCCTGGGGGACAGGGCTACTATGGCTACACCTTC. Protein product: CASSPGGQGYYGYTF.

This clonotype was seen at least ten times. A junction end diverges from the germline sequence, so it may reflect a read error. The chain combines TRBV20-1 with TRBJ1-6; D remains ambiguous. The CDR3 extends over 14 amino acids. In germline, CDR1 is DFQATT, CDR2 SNEGSKA (reference sequence). The CDR3: CSVRIGVPSSPLHF. CDR3 nucleotides: TGCAGTGTTAGAATCGGGGTTCCAAGTTCACCCCTCCACTTT.

This clonotype came up many times. The chain recombines TRBV3-1 with TRBJ1-6; D unclear. Trimming removed 3 bases at V and 10 bases at J, with 7 bases between. From germline, CDR1 is LGHDT and CDR2 YNNKEL (reference sequence). The CDR3 has 12 amino acids. The CDR3 loop reads CASSQAGSPLHF. The CDR3 DNA sequence: TGTGCCAGCAGCCAGGCCGGATCACCCCTCCACTTT.